This TCR beta chain came from a study of T cells after yellow fever vaccination. From germline, CDR1 is SNHLY and CDR2 FYNNEI. The V gene end was trimmed by 5 bases and the J gene end by 4 bases; junction bases not matched to a gene: 9. This CDR3 is 17 amino acids long. TCRdb re-called the 5' RACE reads through MiXCR, storing one row per CDR3 protein. The table lists fewer than 350,000 distinct CDR3 sequences, about 8.7% of them singletons. Specimen: PBMCs, collected on the day of the first yellow fever vaccination. The clonotype comes from a man in his late teens or twenties who received the YFV17D yellow fever vaccine. The rearrangement links TRBV2 to TRBJ2-1; 12 bases match TRBD2. DNA for the CDR3: TGTGCCAGCAGTCCAACTCTAGCGGGGGGGGGGTACAATGAGCAGTTCTTC. Its protein product is CASSPTLAGGGYNEQFF.